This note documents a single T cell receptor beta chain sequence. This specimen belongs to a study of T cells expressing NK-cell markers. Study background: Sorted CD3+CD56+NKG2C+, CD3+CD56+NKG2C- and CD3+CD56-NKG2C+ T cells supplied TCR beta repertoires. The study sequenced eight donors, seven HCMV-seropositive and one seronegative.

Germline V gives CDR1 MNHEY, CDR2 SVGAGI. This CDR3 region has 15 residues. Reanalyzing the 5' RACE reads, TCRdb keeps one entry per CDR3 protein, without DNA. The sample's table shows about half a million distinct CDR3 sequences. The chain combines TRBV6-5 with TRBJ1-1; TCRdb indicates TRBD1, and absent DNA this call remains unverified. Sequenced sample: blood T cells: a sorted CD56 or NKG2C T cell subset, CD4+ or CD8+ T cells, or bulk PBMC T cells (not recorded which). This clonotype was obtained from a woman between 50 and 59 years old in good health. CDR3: CASSGLTGANTEAFF.